What follows are 25 T cell receptor beta chains derived from one specimen sequenced in a study of cytomegalovirus exposure and HLA in healthy donors. Some clones are missing from TCRdb's copy, which holds only in-frame ones; the method was immunoSEQ multiplex PCR. The table lists 100,000 to 150,000 clones, nearly 90% of them singletons. Material for sequencing was PBMCs. The source of these receptors is a young woman in good health and CMV-seronegative.

V is TRBV19 and J is TRBJ2-1; 10 positions match TRBD2. This CDR3 contains 15 residues. Germline assignment: CDR1 LNHDA and CDR2 SQIVND (reference sequence). V gave up 4 bases and J gave up 4 bases; unmatched junction bases: 4. CDR3: CASSTGLAAYNEQFF. CDR3 nucleotides: TGTGCCAGTAGTACTGGACTAGCGGCTTACAATGAGCAGTTCTTC. The whole variable domain, filled in from reference TRBV19 and TRBJ2-1, reads DGGITQSPKYLFRKEGQNVTLSCEQNLNHDAMYWYRQDPGQGLRLIYYSQIVNDFQKGDIAEGYSVSREKKESFPLTVTSAQKNPTAFYLCASSTGLAAYNEQFFGPGTRLTVL.

The V and J genes are TRBV7-9 and TRBJ1-3; TRBD1 matches at 9 bases. V trimming: 3 bases; J trimming: 0 bases; junction bases outside the gene matches: 6. Looked up from germline, CDR1 is SEHNR and CDR2 is FQNEAQ (reference sequence). The CDR3 spans 17 residues. The CDR3 DNA follows: TGTGCCAGCAGCTTCGGTACAGGGGGCACCTCTGGAAACACCATATATTTT. Residues: CASSFGTGGTSGNTIYF.

V is TRBV7-2 and J is TRBJ1-1; no definite D call. Germline-derived CDR1 and CDR2 are SGHTA and FQGNSA. The ends were cut back, 0 bases at V and 4 bases at J, with 6 bases in the middle. CDR3 length: 13 amino acids. This CDR3 reads CASSLATGTEAFF. In nucleotides, the CDR3 is TGTGCCAGCAGCTTAGCGACGGGCACTGAAGCTTTCTTT.

The chain joins TRBV27 to TRBJ2-2; 9 bases fit TRBD2. CDR3 size: 16 residues. After removal of 3 bases from V and 4 bases from J, the junction contained 6 bases not matched to a gene. Per germline, CDR1 MNHEY and CDR2 SMNVEV (reference sequence). CDR3 sequence: CASSFFLAGLTGELFF. The CDR3 DNA sequence: TGTGCCAGCAGTTTTTTCCTAGCGGGACTCACCGGGGAGCTGTTTTTT.

The J gene is TRBJ2-3, the V gene TRBV4-2; 14 bases match TRBD2. Trimming removed 0 bases from V and 9 bases from J; junction bases left unmatched: 8. The germline CDR1 and CDR2 sequences are LGHNA and YNFKEQ. The CDR3 length is 17 residues. The CDR3 is CASSQDSGTSGRSTQYF. CDR3 DNA sequence: TGTGCCAGCAGCCAAGATTCCGGGACTAGCGGGAGAAGCACGCAGTATTTT.

The chain carries TRBV18 and TRBJ1-1; D is undetermined. The CDR3 sequence is 13 residues long. V lost 0 bases and J lost 3, with 5 bases in between. The V gene's germline CDR1 is KGHSH and CDR2 LQKENI. The CDR3 DNA follows: TGTGCCAGCTCACCACCTGAGGACACTGAAGCTTTCTTT. It specifies CASSPPEDTEAFF.

This chain uses TRBV5-4 with TRBJ2-2, with D perhaps matching TRBD2 (5 bases). Trimming shortened V by 0 bases and J by 7 bases, and 13 bases separated the two germline ends. Germline V gene lookup returns CDR1 SGHNT and CDR2 YYREEE (reference sequence). The CDR3 sequence is 15 residues long. This chain's CDR3 is CASSLALGADGELFF. The CDR3 nucleotides read TGTGCCAGCAGCTTGGCCCTGGGAGCCGACGGGGAGCTGTTTTTT.

This rearrangement joins TRBV15 to TRBJ1-1; 10 nucleotides agree with TRBD1. Germline CDR1 LNHNV, CDR2 YYDKDF (reference sequence). The V gene end was trimmed by 6 bases and the J gene end by 5 bases; junction bases not matched to a gene: 6. CDR3 size: 14 residues. The CDR3 region is CATRVDRGFTEAFF. The DNA of the CDR3 is TGTGCCACCAGAGTGGACAGGGGGTTTACTGAAGCTTTCTTT.

In its sample, this clone was seen once. V gene TRBV30 combines with J gene TRBJ2-1; TRBD2 matches at 8 bases. This CDR3 region has 17 residues. CDR1 and CDR2 from the germline V gene are GTSNPN and SVGIG (reference sequence). J gave up 0 bases and V 0 bases, and 7 bases lay outside the gene matches. The CDR3 bases are TGTGCCTGGAGTGTCGACCGCGGGGGGTTCTCCTACAATGAGCAGTTCTTC. Residues: CAWSVDRGGFSYNEQFF.

V gene TRBV2 combines with J gene TRBJ2-1; TRBD1 matches at 7 bases. The CDR3 is 11 residues long. Losses at the gene ends were 10 bases for V and 10 bases for J; bases not matched to a gene: 7. Per the germline V gene, CDR1 is SNHLY and CDR2 is FYNNEI. CDR3 region: CAIGQDREQFF. The DNA of the CDR3 is TGTGCCATAGGACAGGATAGGGAGCAGTTCTTC.

The rearrangement uses TRBV10-1 and TRBJ2-2, with D perhaps TRBD1 (6 bases). The ends were cut back, 6 bases at V and 2 bases at J, with 16 bases in the middle. The germline V gene has CDR1 WNHNN and CDR2 SYGVQD (reference sequence). The CDR3 is made up of 16 amino acids. The CDR3 reads CASSEQGSLNTGELFF. The CDR3 nucleotides are TGCGCCAGCAGCGAGCAGGGGAGCCTCAACACCGGGGAGCTGTTTTTT.

Here the CDR3 DNA reads TGTGCCAGCAGCTTAGGTCCAGCGAACGAGCAGTTCTTC. This sequence encodes CASSLGPANEQFF. This chain joins TRBV7-2 and TRBJ2-1; D not certain. Trimming shortened V by 1 base and J by 10 bases, and 11 bases separated the two germline ends. Germline CDR1 is SGHTA and CDR2 is FQGNSA. CDR3 size: 13 residues.

This rearrangement joins TRBV15 to TRBJ2-7, with TRBD2 as a possible D gene (5 bases). This CDR3 is 14 amino acids long. In germline, CDR1 is LNHNV, CDR2 YYDKDF (reference sequence). Trimming shortened V by 11 bases and J by 1 base, and 18 bases separated the two germline ends. CDR3 nucleotides: TGTGCCCGGGAAAGACTATTGCGGTCCTACGAGCAGTACGTC. Its translation: CARERLLRSYEQYV.

The chain couples TRBV28 to TRBJ2-5; 8 bases agree with TRBD1. CDR3 length: 15 amino acids. CDR1 is MDHEN, CDR2 SYDVKM, per germline. With 2 bases clipped from V and 5 bases from J, the junction kept 7 bases outside the gene matches. DNA for the CDR3: TGTGCCAGCAGTTTACCACAGGGGGATTCTGAGACCCAGTACTTC. It translates to CASSLPQGDSETQYF.

V usage is TRBV5-1 and J usage is TRBJ2-6; D possibly corresponds to TRBD2 (5 bases). Germline CDR1 SGHRS, CDR2 YFSETQ. The CDR3 consists of 16 residues. V shed 2 bases and J shed 0 bases, with 9 bases lying between them. The CDR3 DNA reads as TGCGCCAGCAGCTTTTTCGGGGACTCTGGGGCCAACGTCCTGACTTTC. It specifies CASSFFGDSGANVLTF.

The gene calls are TRBV2 and TRBJ2-3, with TRBD2 identical over 7 bases. Per germline, CDR1 SNHLY and CDR2 FYNNEI. V lost 10 bases to trimming and J lost 6 bases; unmatched junction nucleotides: 10. The CDR3 is made up of 13 amino acids. The CDR3 DNA reads TGTGCCACCTCTGGGGGAGGGATGGATACGCAGTATTTT. Amino acid sequence: CATSGGGMDTQYF.

The rearrangement joins TRBV27 to TRBJ2-4; possibly TRBD1 for D (6 bases). V gave up 4 bases and J gave up 1 base, with 23 bases separating them. This CDR3 spans 19 amino acids. The germline CDR1 and CDR2 sequences are MNHEY and SMNVEV (reference sequence). CDR3 amino acids: CASSSHALQGKAAKNIQYF. In DNA, the CDR3 is TGTGCCAGCAGTTCCCACGCCTTACAGGGTAAGGCGGCCAAAAACATTCAGTACTTC.

The chain joins TRBV14 to TRBJ1-1; tentatively, D is TRBD1 (5 bases). Between the trimmed V and J ends, which lost 4 bases and 3 bases, there was a span of 21 bases. Germline CDR1 and CDR2: SGHDN and FVKESK. The CDR3 covers 17 residues. CDR3: CASSLQFSGMSDTEAFF. The CDR3 region has the DNA TGTGCCAGCAGCCTCCAATTCTCAGGGATGTCAGACACTGAAGCTTTCTTT.

The chain uses TRBV4-2 and TRBJ1-3, with D tentatively TRBD1 (6 bases). CDR1 and CDR2 (germline): LGHNA, YNFKEQ. CDR3 length equals 14 residues. Trimming took off 4 bases at V and 3 bases at J, with 10 bases between the two ends. The CDR3 reads CASSRPGDGNTIYF. CDR3 coding DNA: TGTGCCAGCAGCCGGCCAGGGGATGGAAACACCATATATTTT.

The chain carries TRBV28 and TRBJ1-2, with no clear D. Looked up from germline, CDR1 is MDHEN and CDR2 is SYDVKM. Deletions cut 8 bases from V and 5 bases from J, with 21 bases between. CDR3 length: 15 amino acids. The CDR3 DNA follows: TGTGCCAGCCAAGGCAAGGACGGAGGTTCATATGGCTACACCTTC. Protein: CASQGKDGGSYGYTF.

Comments on this clone: Sequence at one end of the junction differs from germline and may be a read error. This sequence joins TRBV7-8 and TRBJ2-7, with 9 bases that match TRBD2. This CDR3 has 13 residues. Germline V lookup: CDR1 SGHVS, CDR2 FQNEAQ. CDR3 amino acids: CASGGTASGILGF. CDR3 bases: TGTGCCAGCGGAGGAACGGCTAGCGGGATACTAGGCTTC.

The CDR3 DNA sequence: TGTGCCAGCAGTGACCCCCGACAGGGCTCCTACGAGCAGTACGTC. Protein: CASSDPRQGSYEQYV. The J gene is TRBJ2-7, the V gene TRBV6-1; 7 bases are shared with TRBD1. CDR3 size: 15 residues. Per germline, CDR1 MNHNS and CDR2 SASEGT. V trimming: 3 bases; J trimming: 0 bases; junction bases outside the gene matches: 5.

The chain couples TRBV7-9 to TRBJ2-7, with D hard to call. Germline CDR1 and CDR2: SEHNR and FQNEAQ (reference sequence). Trimming left V 4 bases short and J 6 bases short, with 10 bases between. This CDR3 spans 12 amino acids. CDR3 sequence: CASSSSASEQYF. The DNA of the CDR3 is TGTGCCAGCAGCTCATCCGCTAGCGAGCAGTACTTC.

This clone was seen just once. The chain recombines TRBV27 with TRBJ1-2; perhaps TRBD1 as D (6 bases). Germline V CDR1 and CDR2: MNHEY, SMNVEV (reference sequence). CDR3 length: 14 residues. The V end was cut by 3 bases, the J end by 6 bases, with 14 bases between. CDR3 sequence (DNA): TGTGCCAGCAGTTTGCTTGCAGGGGCGGATGGCTACACCTTC. Its protein product is CASSLLAGADGYTF.

This CDR3 is CASREGPGTQYF. The CDR3 nucleotides read TGTGCCAGCAGGGAGGGGCCGGGGACCCAGTACTTC. This chain connects TRBV28 to TRBJ2-5; weak D call: TRBD2 (6 bases). Germline V gene lookup returns CDR1 MDHEN and CDR2 SYDVKM. Deletions cut 6 bases from V and 7 bases from J, with 12 bases between. This CDR3 is built from 12 residues.